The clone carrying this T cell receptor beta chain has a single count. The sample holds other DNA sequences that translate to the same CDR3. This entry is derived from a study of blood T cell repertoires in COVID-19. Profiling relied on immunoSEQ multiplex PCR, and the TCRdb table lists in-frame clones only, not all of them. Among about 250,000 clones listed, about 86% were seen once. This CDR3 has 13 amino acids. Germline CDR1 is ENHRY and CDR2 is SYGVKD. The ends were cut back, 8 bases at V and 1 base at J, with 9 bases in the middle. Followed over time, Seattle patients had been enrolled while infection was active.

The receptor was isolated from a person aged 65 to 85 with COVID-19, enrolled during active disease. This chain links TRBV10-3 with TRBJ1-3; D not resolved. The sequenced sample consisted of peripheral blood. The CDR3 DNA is TGTGCCATCGCGTCCGAATCTGGAAACACCATATATTTT. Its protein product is CAIASESGNTIYF.